Listed below are T cell receptor beta chains from one sample, sequenced in a study of T-cell memory formation after mild COVID-19. TCRdb re-called the 5' RACE reads through MiXCR, storing one row per CDR3 protein. The table has a few hundred thousand distinct CDR3 sequences, roughly a tenth seen once. The specimen was PBMCs or a T cell subset sorted from them (not recorded which). These receptors originate from a man aged 18 to 29 who had mild COVID-19 (a few samples of this study predate the infection). Cell type and time point are not known. The CDR3 runs from the conserved cysteine through the conserved F or W.

v_gene	j_gene	CDR3aa
TRBV7-2	TRBJ1-2	CASSFSRDNYGYTF
TRBV4-3	TRBJ1-2	CASSHAPGGVNYGYTF
TRBV6-6	TRBJ1-1	CASSSGWGSTEAFF
TRBV27	TRBJ1-4	CASSSLSTGLSEKLFF
TRBV6-5	TRBJ1-1	CASSRRPVNTEAFF
TRBV5-1	TRBJ2-2	CASSLYQNTGELFF
TRBV5-1	TRBJ2-7	CASCFYREYF
TRBV6-5	TRBJ2-7	CASSLRDKGYEQYF
TRBV4-3	TRBJ2-2	CASSQDFNTGELFF
TRBV7-6	TRBJ1-2	CASSLEFGTGVGYTF
TRBV6-1	TRBJ2-7	CASSSLAGGYEQYF
TRBV14	TRBJ2-3	CASSQVISTDTQYF
TRBV5-1	TRBJ2-3	CASSQLRAGGSDTQYF
TRBV5-4	TRBJ1-6	CASSLESGGPNSPLHF
TRBV18	TRBJ1-1	CASSLQTGIGAEAFF
TRBV12-3/TRBV12-4	TRBJ2-3	CASSWSAASADTQYF
TRBV7-9	TRBJ2-3	CASSLALTPTDTQYF
TRBV5-1	TRBJ2-1	CASSLVRGTYNEQFF
TRBV4-2	TRBJ1-1	CASRQDITDEAFF
TRBV5-1	TRBJ2-1	CASSLEYRTEQFF
TRBV6-5	TRBJ1-1	CASSKTGGRLYTEAFF
TRBV9	TRBJ1-2	CASSVAGQGDGYTF
TRBV7-6	TRBJ2-1	CASSPLAGAPNEQFF
TRBV6-2/TRBV6-3	TRBJ1-5	CASSNGQPQHF
TRBV20-1	TRBJ2-4	CSASRAGAGKNIQYF
TRBV6-1	TRBJ1-1	CASSEAFGYMNTEAFF
TRBV23-1	TRBJ2-3	CASSQSGLRDRGLKGTDTQYF
TRBV5-1	TRBJ2-2	CASTTASGTGELFF
TRBV29-1	TRBJ1-5	CSVQGYGNQPQHF
TRBV27	TRBJ1-5	CASSLLFDSNQPQHF
TRBV5-1	TRBJ2-2	CASSLETQSGELFF
TRBV12-3/TRBV12-4	TRBJ2-3	CASSLAERGRGTDTQYF
TRBV28	TRBJ1-5	CASDFTNQPQHF
TRBV10-3	TRBJ2-3	CAISETLQHGVLDTQYF
TRBV27	TRBJ2-3	CASSFWARRADTQYF
TRBV5-1	TRBJ2-5	CASSLERFGQETQYF
TRBV7-9	TRBJ2-2	CASSQGGRMFF
TRBV7-3	TRBJ1-1	CASSLGQNTEAFF
TRBV12-3/TRBV12-4	TRBJ1-1	CASRGTPWHTEAFF
TRBV20-1	TRBJ2-1	CSARKAGNPLNEQFF
TRBV6-5	TRBJ2-1	CASSRDRDEGYEQFF
TRBV21-1	TRBJ1-5	CASTIRVGQPQHF
TRBV20-1	TRBJ2-7	CSAGTGLVPSEQYF
TRBV4-3	TRBJ1-3	CASSPGRRLSGNTIYF
TRBV3-1	TRBJ2-7	CASSPRQGLIYEQYF
TRBV12-3/TRBV12-4	TRBJ1-5	CASSRDGDSNQPQHF
TRBV5-6	TRBJ1-1	CASSFRALKDFF
TRBV5-1	TRBJ2-3	CASSFTGDRRDTQYF
TRBV19	TRBJ1-1	CASSGGRGGTEAFF
TRBV4-1	TRBJ1-1	CASSQRTDNTEAFF
TRBV10-3	TRBJ2-2	CAISVSGANTGELFF
TRBV29-1	TRBJ2-5	CSVSSTGGYQETQYF
TRBV5-1	TRBJ1-4	CASSLDQGKLFF
TRBV7-9	TRBJ2-7	CASDYSQGLNEQYF